These 20 T cell receptor beta chains originate from one sample sequenced in a study of T cell changes during pregnancy in multiple sclerosis. Repertoires were generated with immunoSEQ multiplex PCR, while TCRdb's copy carries only in-frame clones and drops some. The top ten hold 2.5% of the sample, which has approximately 85,000 clones, about 94% seen once. This material consisted of peripheral blood, taken in the third trimester of pregnancy. The origin of the receptors is a female donor with multiple sclerosis, enrolled in a pregnancy study.

The chain uses TRBV11-2 and TRBJ1-2; D is undetermined. Germline loops: CDR1 SGHAT, CDR2 FQNNGV. The ends were cut back, 8 bases at V and 4 bases at J, with 14 bases in the middle. The CDR3 consists of 13 residues. The CDR3 loop is CASRQGLPYGYTF. The CDR3 DNA is TGTGCCAGCCGACAAGGCCTACCCTATGGCTACACCTTC.

The V call is TRBV2, the J call TRBJ1-2; unclear D gene. Trimming took 9 bases from V and 2 from J, leaving 16 bases between them. CDR1 and CDR2 from the germline V gene are SNHLY and FYNNEI. CDR3 length equals 14 residues. This CDR3 is CARGRREKNYGYTF. The CDR3 DNA sequence: TGTGCCAGAGGAAGGAGGGAAAAAAACTATGGCTACACCTTC.

This chain connects TRBV11-2 to TRBJ1-2; perhaps TRBD1 as D (5 bases). CDR1 and CDR2 from the germline V gene are SGHAT and FQNNGV. With 5 bases removed from V and 0 bases from J, the gap between germline ends came to 13 bases. CDR3 size: 15 residues. CDR3 amino acids: CASSPSGGSNYGYTF. For the CDR3, the DNA is TGTGCCAGCAGCCCATCCGGGGGATCTAACTATGGCTACACCTTC.

The rearrangement joins TRBV4-1 to TRBJ2-2; D unclear. CDR3 length: 17 amino acids. V lost 1 base, J lost 4 bases, and 16 bases lay in between. Germline assignment: CDR1 MGHRA and CDR2 YSYEKL. CDR3 sequence (DNA): TGCGCCAGCAGCCAAGGGCCCTCCGACTCGAGCACCGGGGAGCTGTTTTTT. Protein product: CASSQGPSDSSTGELFF.

The chain is built from TRBV6-4 and TRBJ2-1; maybe TRBD2 (7 bases). Trimming cost V 3 bases and J 0 bases, with 9 bases left between them. Germline lookup yields CDR1 MRHNA and CDR2 SNTAGT. The CDR3 runs 15 residues. The CDR3 loop is CASSEGGGSYNEQFF. CDR3 bases: TGTGCCAGCAGTGAAGGGGGGGGCTCCTACAATGAGCAGTTCTTC.

The rearrangement links TRBV7-2 to TRBJ2-2, with TRBD1 identical over 9 bases. CDR1 SGHTA and CDR2 FQGNSA come from the germline V gene. The CDR3 spans 16 residues. V dropped 5 bases and J dropped 5; count of bases not matched to a gene: 9. The CDR3 region has the DNA TGTGCCAGCAGCCCAACCGGGACAGGGAAAACCGGGGAGCTGTTTTTT. Translating gives CASSPTGTGKTGELFF.

The gene calls are TRBV27 and TRBJ1-5; no reliable D call. Trimming stripped 6 bases from V and 7 bases from J, with 31 bases between. Germline CDR1 and CDR2: MNHEY and SMNVEV (reference sequence). The CDR3 contains 19 residues. CDR3 DNA sequence: TGTGCCAGCAGCCCCGAGTCCGGGGTAGAGTTGACTGTAGAGCAGCCCCAGCATTTT. This sequence encodes CASSPESGVELTVEQPQHF.

In DNA form, the CDR3 reads TGCAGTGCACTCGGGGATGAGCAGTTCTTC. Translating it yields CSALGDEQFF. The chain joins TRBV20-1 to TRBJ2-1; possible D gene TRBD2, 5 bases. Deletions cut 6 bases from V and 8 bases from J, with 8 bases between. The CDR3 spans 10 residues. The V gene's germline CDR1 is DFQATT and CDR2 SNEGSKA (reference sequence).

This clone was detected only once. The gene calls are TRBV11-2 and TRBJ1-2; 7 bases align to TRBD1. V dropped 4 bases and J dropped 4; count of bases not matched to a gene: 6. The CDR3 is 14 residues long. Germline assignment: CDR1 SGHAT and CDR2 FQNNGV. The CDR3 is CASSSTTGIYGYTF. The DNA for the CDR3 is TGTGCCAGCAGCTCGACGACAGGGATCTATGGCTACACCTTC.

This clone was counted once. The chain has TRBV4-1 and TRBJ2-3; no clear D gene. Germline CDR1 and CDR2: MGHRA and YSYEKL. The CDR3 runs to 15 residues. Trimming removed 4 bases from V and 3 bases from J, with 14 bases in between. CDR3 amino acids: CASSLMPTITDTQYF. CDR3 bases: TGCGCCAGCAGCCTGATGCCTACTATTACAGATACGCAGTATTTT.

This rearrangement joins TRBV2 to TRBJ1-1; 7 bases map to TRBD1. Germline V gene sequence: CDR1 SNHLY, CDR2 FYNNEI. The junction had 10 bases not matched to a gene; V was cut back by 11 bases and J by 7 bases. The CDR3 is 12 residues long. CDR3 sequence reads: CAGTGQMDEAFF. In DNA form, the CDR3 reads TGTGCCGGAACGGGACAGATGGATGAAGCTTTCTTT.

The chain recombines TRBV11-2 with TRBJ1-6, with TRBD1 matching over 7 bases. CDR1 is SGHAT, CDR2 FQNNGV, per germline. J lost 9 bases, V lost 4 bases, and 3 bases had no gene match. CDR3 length: 13 amino acids. The CDR3 DNA reads as TGTGCCAGCAGCTCTGGGACAGCTTCACCCCTCCACTTT. The encoded protein is CASSSGTASPLHF.

V gene TRBV2 combines with J gene TRBJ2-5; D is perhaps TRBD1 (6 bases). V was pared by 7 bases and J by 3 bases, with 12 bases between. Germline values: CDR1 SNHLY, CDR2 FYNNEI. The length of the CDR3 is 13 residues. CDR3 sequence: CASIPTGKETQYF. In nucleotides, the CDR3 is TGTGCCAGCATCCCCACAGGGAAAGAGACCCAGTACTTC. Together with reference TRBV2 and TRBJ2-5, the CDR3 gives the full variable domain: EPEVTQTPSHQVTQMGQEVILRCVPISNHLYFYWYRQILGQKVEFLVSFYNNEISEKSEIFDDQFSVERPDGSNFTLKIRSTKLEDSAMYFCASIPTGKETQYFGPGTRLLVL.

V is TRBV11-2 and J is TRBJ2-7; D may be TRBD1 (6 bases). The CDR3 contains 13 residues. Trimming cost V 5 bases and J 6 bases, with 14 bases left between them. CDR1 is SGHAT, CDR2 FQNNGV, per germline. The DNA for the CDR3 is TGTGCCAGCAGCCGACCCACAGGGCCCGAGCAGTACTTC. It is translated as CASSRPTGPEQYF. The variable domain in full, with the rest retrieved from reference TRBV11-2 and TRBJ2-7, is EAGVAQSPRYKIIEKRQSVAFWCNPISGHATLYWYQQILGQGPKLLIQFQNNGVVDDSQLPKDRFSAERLKGVDSTLKIQPAKLEDSAVYLCASSRPTGPEQYFGPGTRLTVT.

This sequence joins TRBV7-9 and TRBJ1-1, with a tentative D call TRBD1 (6 bases). The CDR3 loop spans 14 amino acids. Per the germline V gene, CDR1 is SEHNR and CDR2 is FQNEAQ (reference sequence). V was trimmed by 5 bases and J by 0 bases, leaving 10 bases between them. The DNA of the CDR3 is TGTGCCAGCAGCAGACAGGCGATGAACACTGAAGCTTTCTTT. Translated, it gives CASSRQAMNTEAFF.

The chain recombines TRBV4-1 with TRBJ2-1; 10 nucleotides align to TRBD2. There are 17 residues in the CDR3. J lost 8 bases, V lost 2 bases, and 12 bases had no gene match. Germline CDR1 MGHRA, CDR2 YSYEKL. This chain's CDR3 is CASSQSQTSGVWDEQFF. The CDR3 DNA reads as TGCGCCAGCAGCCAATCCCAAACTAGCGGGGTGTGGGATGAGCAGTTCTTC.

This clone was recorded only once. The chain employs TRBV5-1 and TRBJ1-1; 9 bases fit TRBD1. The ends lost 4 bases at V and 4 bases at J; junction bases unmatched: 5. Germline loops: CDR1 SGHRS, CDR2 YFSETQ. This CDR3 is 14 amino acids long. CDR3 amino acids: CASSPDRGGTEAFF. CDR3 in DNA: TGCGCCAGCAGCCCGGACAGGGGAGGCACTGAAGCTTTCTTT.

This sequence joins TRBV12-5 and TRBJ1-2; TRBD1 matches 7 bases. The germline V gene encodes CDR1 LGHNT and CDR2 FRNRAP. The CDR3 covers 13 residues. Trimming cost V 2 bases and J 7 bases; bases outside gene matches: 4. The CDR3 loop is CASGLIGTAGYTF. The DNA for the CDR3 is TGTGCTAGTGGTTTGATTGGGACAGCTGGCTACACCTTC.

The chain recombines TRBV6-5 with TRBJ1-5; 8 bases match TRBD1. Trimming at V came to 5 bases and at J to 5 bases, leaving 8 bases not matched to a gene. Looked up from germline, CDR1 is MNHEY and CDR2 is SVGAGI. The CDR3 loop spans 15 amino acids. This CDR3 is CASSPGQGGYQPQHF. CDR3 in DNA: TGTGCCAGCAGTCCCGGACAGGGCGGGTATCAGCCCCAGCATTTT.

About this clone itself: This same CDR3 is encoded by further DNA sequences in the sample. The chain joins TRBV27 to TRBJ1-5; tentative D call: TRBD1 (6 bases). V was trimmed by 3 bases and J by 7 bases, leaving 7 bases between them. The CDR3 consists of 12 residues. Germline loops: CDR1 MNHEY, CDR2 SMNVEV (reference sequence). The CDR3 sequence is CASSFGGQPQHF. The CDR3 DNA reads TGTGCCAGCAGTTTTGGGGGCCAGCCCCAGCATTTT.